A selection of T cell receptor beta chains follows, all from one sample in a study of blood T cell repertoires in COVID-19. Sequencing used immunoSEQ multiplex PCR; TCRdb keeps in-frame clones, though not all of them. This sample has roughly 150,000 clones, with around 80% found just once. The sample taken for sequencing was peripheral blood. These TCRs come from a woman aged 80 or older with acute or convalescent COVID-19. The CDR3 runs from the conserved cysteine through the conserved F or W. The D gene is left open where the match is weak. Clone size is given for some rows only: seen once, a few or many times, or a class if the clone is expanded.

clone_size j_call v_call cdr3_length d_call cdr3_nt cdr3_aa
NA TRBJ2-3 TRBV5-4 16 TRBD2 TGTGCCAGCAGCTTGGTTAGCGGGAGAAGGACAGATACGCAGTATTTT CASSLVSGRRTDTQYF
NA TRBJ2-1 TRBV7-8 16 TRBD2 TGTGCCAGTACCGACCTCGGAGGGCGGGGGTCCAATGAGCAGTTCTTC CASTDLGGRGSNEQFF
NA TRBJ1-3 TRBV15 15 NA TGTGCCACCAGTTCGGTGGGCAGCTCTGGAAACACCATATATTTT CATSSVGSSGNTIYF
NA TRBJ1-2 TRBV7-9 15 NA TGTGCCAGCAGCCGCTTAATGGAGCCATTCTATGGCTACACCTTC CASSRLMEPFYGYTF
NA TRBJ2-3 TRBV9 15 NA TGTGCCAGCAGCGTAGAGGGCAGGGTCACAGATACGCAGTATTTT CASSVEGRVTDTQYF
NA TRBJ2-2 TRBV5-4 15 TRBD2 TGTGCCAGCAGCGCCTTGGGACTAGCGGTCGGGGAGCTGTTTTTT CASSALGLAVGELFF
NA TRBJ1-1 TRBV28 13 NA TGTGCCAGCAGGCCCCAGGGAGGAACTGAAGCTTTCTTT CASRPQGGTEAFF
NA TRBJ2-2 TRBV27 17 TRBD2 TGTGCCAGCAGTCTCGCCGGGACTAGCGGGAGAATCGGGGAGCTGTTTTTT CASSLAGTSGRIGELFF
NA TRBJ2-1 TRBV6-5 15 NA TGTGCCAGCAGTTACTTCGCGGGCAGTGACAATGAGCAGTTCTTC CASSYFAGSDNEQFF
NA TRBJ2-3 TRBV28 15 NA TGTGCCAGCAGCCTGGTCGACTTAGGCACAGATACGCAGTATTTT CASSLVDLGTDTQYF
NA TRBJ1-3 TRBV5-8 15 NA TGTGCCAGCAGCCATCAGGGGAGTGCTGGAAACACCATATATTTT CASSHQGSAGNTIYF
NA TRBJ2-7 TRBV5-1 12 NA TGCGCCAGCAGCTTGGCCGGTGGCGAGCAGTACTTC CASSLAGGEQYF
NA TRBJ2-1 TRBV28 12 NA TGTGCCAGCAGCGTATACGGGTATGAGCAGTTCTTC CASSVYGYEQFF
NA TRBJ1-2 TRBV28 16 TRBD1 TGTGCCAGCAGTTTAGGGGAGACAGGGGGTGACTATGGCTACACCTTC CASSLGETGGDYGYTF
NA TRBJ2-5 TRBV10-2 13 TRBD2 TGCGCCAGCAGGGCGGGAGTTCGAGAGACCCAGTACTTC CASRAGVRETQYF
NA TRBJ2-3 TRBV7-6 15 TRBD2 TGTGCCAGCAGCTTAATAGCGGGAGTGCCAGATACGCAGTATTTT CASSLIAGVPDTQYF
NA TRBJ2-1 TRBV30 15 TRBD2 TGTGCCTGGAGTGGACTAGCGGGGGGTCGCAATGAGCAGTTCTTC CAWSGLAGGRNEQFF
NA TRBJ1-6 TRBV6-5 15 NA TGTGCCAGCACCATCGGGAGCTCCTATAATTCACCCCTCCACTTT CASTIGSSYNSPLHF
NA TRBJ2-3 TRBV18 18 TRBD2 TGTGCCAGCTCACCACCGACTAGCGGGAGGGGCCGCACAGATACGCAGTATTTT CASSPPTSGRGRTDTQYF
NA TRBJ2-1 TRBV25-1 13 NA TGTGCCAGCAATGGGGGCCCCTACAATGAGCAGTTCTTC CASNGGPYNEQFF
once TRBJ1-4 TRBV28 14 NA TGTGCCAGCAGTTTTCTCTCCACTAATGAAAAACTGTTTTTT CASSFLSTNEKLFF
few TRBJ2-7 TRBV19 15 NA TGTGCCAGTAGTATTTCTACTAGCAGATCCTACGAGCAGTACTTC CASSISTSRSYEQYF
once TRBJ2-1 TRBV7-2 16 TRBD2 TGTGCCAGCAGCCCGTATTTAGCGGGAGTAATCAATGAGCAGTTCTTC CASSPYLAGVINEQFF
NA TRBJ2-7 TRBV20-1 13 TRBD2 TGCAGTGCTAGTGCTAGCGGATACTACGAGCAGTACTTC CSASASGYYEQYF
NA TRBJ1-1 TRBV7-2 14 TRBD1 TGTGCCAGCAGCTCCGAAGGGGGCGGCACTGAAGCTTTCTTT CASSSEGGGTEAFF
NA TRBJ2-2 TRBV24-1 18 TRBD1 TGTGCCACCAGTGTTGGCCCCACAGGGGTTTTGAATACCGGGGAGCTGTTTTTT CATSVGPTGVLNTGELFF
NA TRBJ2-4 TRBV19 13 TRBD1 TGTGCCAGTAGTATGACAGGGGGAAACATTCAGTACTTC CASSMTGGNIQYF
NA TRBJ2-3 TRBV9 15 TRBD2 TGTGCCAGCAGCGTAGACCAGCGGGGTGGAGATACGCAGTATTTT CASSVDQRGGDTQYF
NA TRBJ1-2 TRBV5-1 14 NA TGCGCCAGCAGCTTGAGGGCGGGCGGGGATGGCTACACCTTC CASSLRAGGDGYTF
NA TRBJ1-2 TRBV5-1 12 NA TGCGCCAGCTATACGAGAGGCTATGGCTACACCTTC CASYTRGYGYTF
NA TRBJ1-2 TRBV4-3 18 NA TGCGCCAGCAGCCAAGAGAGCTCAGGGAGGATTTACACGGATGGCTACACCTTC CASSQESSGRIYTDGYTF
NA TRBJ2-1 TRBV11-2 15 TRBD2 TGTGCCAGCAGCGCAACTAGCGGGGGGTACAATGAGCAGTTCTTC CASSATSGGYNEQFF
NA TRBJ2-7 TRBV7-9 12 NA TGTGCCAGCAGCCAGGCAGCCTACGAGCAGTACTTC CASSQAAYEQYF
NA TRBJ2-7 TRBV28 17 TRBD2 TGTGCCAGCAGGGGTTGGGAGGCTAGCGGGAGGTCCCACGAGCAGTACTTC CASRGWEASGRSHEQYF
few TRBJ2-5 TRBV7-2 12 NA TGTGCCAGCAGCCCAGGGCAGGAGACCCAGTACTTC CASSPGQETQYF
NA TRBJ2-7 TRBV5-4 13 NA TGTGCCAGCAGCCGAGGGGGGGTGGGCGAGCAGTACTTC CASSRGGVGEQYF
NA TRBJ1-1 TRBV24-1 13 NA TGTGCCACCCGAGGGGAGGGGAACACTGAAGCTTTCTTT CATRGEGNTEAFF
NA TRBJ1-5 TRBV6-5 13 NA TGTGCCAGCAGTCACAAAATCAATCAGCCCCAGCATTTT CASSHKINQPQHF
NA TRBJ1-2 TRBV7-9 12 NA TGTGCCAGCAGCTTAGCGGCGGATGGCTACACCTTC CASSLAADGYTF
NA TRBJ1-2 TRBV28 14 NA TGTGCCAGCAGTAGTCCGGGAGCTAACTATGGCTACACCTTC CASSSPGANYGYTF
NA TRBJ2-2 TRBV19 15 TRBD2 TGTGCCAGTAGTATTGAGGGACTATCCACCGGGGAGCTGTTTTTT CASSIEGLSTGELFF
NA TRBJ1-6 TRBV6-2/TRBV6-3 15 TRBD1 TGTGCCAGCAGCCTCCGGGACAGGGTGAATTCACCCCTCCACTTT CASSLRDRVNSPLHF
NA TRBJ2-1 TRBV4-1 17 TRBD2 TGCGCCAGCAGCCAAGATCCGGAAAGCGGGAGGGTCTATGAGCAGTTCTTC CASSQDPESGRVYEQFF
NA TRBJ2-6 TRBV5-1 15 NA TGCGCCAGCAGCTTGACAGCCTCTGGGGCCAACGTCCTGACTTTC CASSLTASGANVLTF